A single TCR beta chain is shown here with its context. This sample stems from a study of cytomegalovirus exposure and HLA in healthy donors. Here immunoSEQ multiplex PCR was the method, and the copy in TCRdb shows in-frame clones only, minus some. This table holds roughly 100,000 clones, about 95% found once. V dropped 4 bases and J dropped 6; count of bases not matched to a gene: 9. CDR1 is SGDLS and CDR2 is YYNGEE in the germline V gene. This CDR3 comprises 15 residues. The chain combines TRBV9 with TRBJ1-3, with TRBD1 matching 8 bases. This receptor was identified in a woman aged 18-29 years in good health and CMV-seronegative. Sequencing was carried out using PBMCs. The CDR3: CASSSQTGEANTIYF. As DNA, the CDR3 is TGTGCCAGCAGCTCCCAGACAGGGGAGGCAAACACCATATATTTT.